Here is one TCR beta chain with its context. This sample was taken from a study of shared clonotypes between healthy human individuals. Study at large: Every donor yielded three CD4 naive, three CD4 memory, two CD8 naive and one CD8 memory plate.

The table came from immunoSEQ multiplex PCR; TCRdb's copy has only in-frame clones and leaves some out. The profile covers about 600,000 clones, with more than 95% appearing a single time and around 0.06% taken by the ten largest. The CDR3 loop spans 18 amino acids. Germline V gene lookup returns CDR1 LNHDA and CDR2 SQIVND (reference sequence). Trimming removed 0 bases from V and 3 bases from J; junction bases left unmatched: 5. Sequencing used naive CD4+ T cells sorted from blood. Documented subset: CD45RA+ positively selected. The source is a woman aged 25 to 39 in good health. The chain recombines TRBV19 with TRBJ2-1; 13 nucleotides align to TRBD2. In nucleotides, the CDR3 is TGTGCCAGTAGTATAGATAAGGGACTAGCGGGGCTCTACAATGAGCAGTTCTTC. Translating it yields CASSIDKGLAGLYNEQFF.